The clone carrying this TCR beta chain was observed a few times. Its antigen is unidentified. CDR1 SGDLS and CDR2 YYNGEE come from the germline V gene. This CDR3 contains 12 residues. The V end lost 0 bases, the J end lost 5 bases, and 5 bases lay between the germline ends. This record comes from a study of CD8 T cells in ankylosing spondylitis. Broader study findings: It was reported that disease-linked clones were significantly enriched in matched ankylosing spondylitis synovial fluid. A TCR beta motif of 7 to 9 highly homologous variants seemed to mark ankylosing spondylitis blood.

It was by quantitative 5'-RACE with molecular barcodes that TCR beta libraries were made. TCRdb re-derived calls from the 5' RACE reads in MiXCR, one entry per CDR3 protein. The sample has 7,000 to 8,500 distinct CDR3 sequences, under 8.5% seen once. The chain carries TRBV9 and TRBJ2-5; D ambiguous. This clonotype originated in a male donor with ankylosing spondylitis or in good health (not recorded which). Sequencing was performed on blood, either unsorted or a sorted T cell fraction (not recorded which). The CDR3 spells CASSVDTETQYF. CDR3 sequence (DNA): TGTGCCAGCAGCGTAGATACTGAGACCCAGTACTTC.